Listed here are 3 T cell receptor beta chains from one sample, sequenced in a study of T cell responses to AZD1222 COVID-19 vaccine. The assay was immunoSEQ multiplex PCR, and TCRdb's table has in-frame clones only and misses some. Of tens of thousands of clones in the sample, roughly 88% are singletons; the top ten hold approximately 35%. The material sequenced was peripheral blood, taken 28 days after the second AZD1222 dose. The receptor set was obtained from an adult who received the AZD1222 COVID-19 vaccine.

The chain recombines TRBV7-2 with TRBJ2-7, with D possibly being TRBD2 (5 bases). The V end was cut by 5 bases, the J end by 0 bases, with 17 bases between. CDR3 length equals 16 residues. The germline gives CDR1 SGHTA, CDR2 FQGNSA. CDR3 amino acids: CASSQRVGISSYEQYF. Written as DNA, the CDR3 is TGTGCCAGCAGCCAGAGGGTGGGAATTAGCTCCTACGAGCAGTACTTC.

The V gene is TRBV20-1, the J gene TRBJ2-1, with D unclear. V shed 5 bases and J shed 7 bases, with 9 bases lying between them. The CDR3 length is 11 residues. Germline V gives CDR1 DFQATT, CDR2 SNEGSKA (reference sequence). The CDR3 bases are TGCAGTGCTCGGCATGTTAATGAGCAGTTCTTC. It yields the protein CSARHVNEQFF.

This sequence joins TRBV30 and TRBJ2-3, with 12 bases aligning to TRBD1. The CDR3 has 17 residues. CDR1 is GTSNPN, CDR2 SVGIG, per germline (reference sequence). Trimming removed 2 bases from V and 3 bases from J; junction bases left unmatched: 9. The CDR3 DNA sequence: TGTGCCTGGAGTTTCGGGACAGGGGGCACGCGGACAGATACGCAGTATTTT. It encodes CAWSFGTGGTRTDTQYF.